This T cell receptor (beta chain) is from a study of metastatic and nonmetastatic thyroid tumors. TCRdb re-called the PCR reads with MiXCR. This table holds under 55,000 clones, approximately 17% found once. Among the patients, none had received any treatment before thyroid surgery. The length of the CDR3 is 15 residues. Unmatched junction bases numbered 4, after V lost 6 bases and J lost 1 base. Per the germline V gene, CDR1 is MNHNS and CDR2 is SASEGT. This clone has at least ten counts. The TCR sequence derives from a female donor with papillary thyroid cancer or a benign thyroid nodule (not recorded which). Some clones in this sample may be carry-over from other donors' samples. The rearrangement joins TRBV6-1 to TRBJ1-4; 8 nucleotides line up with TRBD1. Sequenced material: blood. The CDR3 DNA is TGTGCCAGCAGCGCCGGGACAGGAACTAATGAAAAACTGTTTTTT. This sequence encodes CASSAGTGTNEKLFF.